What follows are 26 T cell receptor beta chains derived from one specimen sequenced in a study of OX40 agonist ivuxolimab in advanced cancers. The protocol was immunoSEQ multiplex PCR, while the TCRdb copy is restricted to in-frame clones and leaves out a portion. The sample lists some 90,000 clones, over 75% seen once, with around 4% in the top ten. The sample consisted of CD4+ or CD8+ T cells sorted from blood, taken in a trial of the OX40 agonist ivuxolimab. These receptors were taken from an adult with an advanced solid tumor such as melanoma, head and neck, liver or kidney cancer.

The gene calls are TRBV6-1 and TRBJ2-1; either TRBD1 or TRBD2 may fit D (5 bases each). Looked up from germline, CDR1 is MNHNS and CDR2 is SASEGT. The CDR3 runs to 14 residues. Trimming cost V 5 bases and J 9 bases, with 17 bases left between them. CDR3: CASSRQREIVEQFF. The CDR3 DNA sequence: TGTGCCAGCAGTAGACAGAGGGAGATCGTTGAGCAGTTCTTC.

This sequence joins TRBV7-6 and TRBJ2-5; D uncertain. From germline, CDR1 is SGHVS and CDR2 FNYEAQ. The CDR3 is 13 amino acids. Trimming removed 5 bases at V and 5 bases at J, with 12 bases between. This CDR3 reads CASSRHYSETQYF. The CDR3, as DNA: TGTGCCAGCAGCCGGCACTATTCTGAGACCCAGTACTTC.

This chain joins TRBV5-1 and TRBJ2-2, with D unresolved. Trimming took off 0 bases at V and 6 bases at J, with 15 bases between the two ends. The CDR3 totals 16 residues. From germline, CDR1 is SGHRS and CDR2 YFSETQ. The CDR3 DNA reads as TGCGCCAGCAGCTTGGTGGGTTCGGTTTCATCCGGGGAGCTGTTTTTT. Its protein is CASSLVGSVSSGELFF.

The rearrangement uses TRBV4-3 and TRBJ2-1; TRBD1 aligns across 7 bases. The V gene end was trimmed by 4 bases and the J gene end by 5 bases; junction bases not matched to a gene: 8. The CDR3 is 15 amino acids. The germline V gene encodes CDR1 LGHNA and CDR2 YSLEER. CDR3 DNA: TGCGCCAGCAGCCTGCGACAGGGCGTCCACAATGAGCAGTTCTTC. Encoded protein: CASSLRQGVHNEQFF.

This chain joins TRBV19 and TRBJ1-3; TRBD1 agrees at 12 bases. The CDR3 is made up of 14 amino acids. With V trimmed by 5 bases and J by 10 bases, 6 bases remained unmatched. Germline V gene data show CDR1 as LNHDA and CDR2 as SQIVND (reference sequence). The CDR3 region is CASSSGTGGFTIYF. Written as DNA, the CDR3 is TGTGCCAGTAGTTCCGGGACAGGGGGCTTTACCATATATTTT.

The V and J genes are TRBV19 and TRBJ2-3; 7 bases are shared with TRBD1. CDR3 length: 16 amino acids. Trimming at V came to 1 base and at J to 4 bases, leaving 8 bases not matched to a gene. Germline loops: CDR1 LNHDA, CDR2 SQIVND (reference sequence). The DNA of the CDR3 is TGTGCCAGTAGTATAGGACAGGGTAGTTTGTCAGATACGCAGTATTTT. Protein: CASSIGQGSLSDTQYF.

The J gene is TRBJ2-1, the V gene TRBV10-1; D gene unclear. The CDR3 covers 13 residues. Germline CDR1 and CDR2: WNHNN and SYGVQD (reference sequence). The germline V and J ends were trimmed by 3 bases and 10 bases, with 13 bases remaining between them. The CDR3 coding sequence is TGCGCCAGCAGTGACCCCGGACGACCCGAGCAGTTCTTC. Its protein is CASSDPGRPEQFF.

The chain links TRBV28 to TRBJ1-1; perhaps TRBD1 as D (6 bases). Trimming removed 4 bases at V and 1 base at J, with 10 bases between. Germline V gives CDR1 MDHEN, CDR2 SYDVKM. The CDR3 has 14 residues. The CDR3 here is CASSSLGQNTEAFF. In DNA form, the CDR3 reads TGTGCCAGCAGTTCCCTGGGACAGAACACTGAAGCTTTCTTT.

The V call is TRBV5-4, the J call TRBJ1-1, with D hard to call. Trimming stripped 0 bases from V and 5 bases from J, with 8 bases between. The germline gives CDR1 SGHNT, CDR2 YYREEE (reference sequence). CDR3 size: 13 residues. CDR3 region: CASSLGGETEAFF. DNA for the CDR3: TGTGCCAGCAGCTTGGGGGGTGAGACTGAAGCTTTCTTT.

This sequence joins TRBV11-2 and TRBJ1-2, with 7 bases matching TRBD1. The CDR3 is made up of 15 amino acids. The V and J ends lost 1 base and 5 bases, in that order; junction bases with no gene match: 7. Germline-derived CDR1 and CDR2 are SGHAT and FQNNGV. The CDR3 sequence: CASSLGPGQPYGYTF. DNA of the CDR3: TGTGCCAGCAGCTTAGGGCCGGGACAGCCTTATGGCTACACCTTC.

The rearrangement links TRBV6-1 to TRBJ2-1; 9 bases are a match to TRBD1. V dropped 4 bases and J dropped 6; count of bases not matched to a gene: 16. This CDR3 contains 18 residues. From germline, CDR1 is MNHNS and CDR2 SASEGT. CDR3 DNA sequence: TGTGCCAGCAGTGGTTTGACAGGGGGGGACCTTTTTTCCAATGAGCAGTTCTTC. Encoded protein: CASSGLTGGDLFSNEQFF.

The J gene is TRBJ1-6, the V gene TRBV2; TRBD1 matches at 10 bases. Unmatched junction bases numbered 3, after V lost 4 bases and J lost 9 bases. CDR3 length: 14 amino acids. The V gene's germline CDR1 is SNHLY and CDR2 FYNNEI. CDR3 residues: CASSAGTGVSPLHF. CDR3 DNA sequence: TGTGCCAGCAGTGCCGGGACAGGGGTTTCACCCCTCCACTTT. Full variable domain (missing parts from reference TRBV2 and TRBJ1-6): EPEVTQTPSHQVTQMGQEVILRCVPISNHLYFYWYRQILGQKVEFLVSFYNNEISEKSEIFDDQFSVERPDGSNFTLKIRSTKLEDSAMYFCASSAGTGVSPLHFGNGTRLTVT.

The CDR3 is CASSMGLAGETQYF. CDR3 DNA sequence: TGTGCCAGCAGCATGGGACTAGCGGGAGAGACCCAGTACTTC. J is TRBJ2-5 and V is TRBV11-3, with 12 bases fitting TRBD2. CDR3 length equals 14 residues. V was pared by 5 bases and J by 4 bases, with 2 bases of the junction left unmatched. Germline assignment: CDR1 SGHNT and CDR2 YENEEA.

The chain combines TRBV9 with TRBJ2-1; TRBD2 matches at 12 bases. CDR3 size: 14 residues. V was pared by 4 bases and J by 9 bases, with 5 bases of the junction left unmatched. Germline V gene lookup returns CDR1 SGDLS and CDR2 YYNGEE. The CDR3: CASSTGLAGSEQFF. CDR3 DNA sequence: TGTGCCAGCAGCACGGGACTAGCGGGCAGTGAGCAGTTCTTC.

The rearrangement uses TRBV9 and TRBJ2-1; 13 nucleotides match TRBD2. The CDR3 spans 16 residues. Germline V gives CDR1 SGDLS, CDR2 YYNGEE. The J segment lost 7 bases and the V segment lost 4 bases, leaving 8 bases of the junction unmatched. CDR3 bases: TGTGCCAGCAGCCCGCAGGGACTAGCGGGGTTAAATGAGCAGTTCTTC. It is translated as CASSPQGLAGLNEQFF. Supplemented by reference TRBV9 and TRBJ2-1, the full variable domain reads DSGVTQTPKHLITATGQRVTLRCSPRSGDLSVYWYQQSLDQGLQFLIQYYNGEERAKGNILERFSAQQFPDLHSELNLSSLELGDSALYFCASSPQGLAGLNEQFFGPGTRLTVL.

In its sample, this clone was seen a few times. The gene calls are TRBV9 and TRBJ1-1, with D unclear. This CDR3 contains 14 residues. The germline V gene encodes CDR1 SGDLS and CDR2 YYNGEE. V was trimmed by 0 bases and J by 1 base, leaving 7 bases between them. The CDR3, as DNA: TGTGCCAGCAGCGTAGTTCCGGGGAACACTGAAGCTTTCTTT. Its protein is CASSVVPGNTEAFF.

This clone is a singleton in its sample. The chain links TRBV6-6 to TRBJ2-5; 7 bases are a match to TRBD2. The length of the CDR3 is 14 residues. J lost 5 bases, V lost 2 bases, and 5 bases had no gene match. The germline gives CDR1 MNHNY, CDR2 SVGAGI (reference sequence). The CDR3, as DNA: TGTGCCAGCAGTTACGGACTAGTTATCGAGACCCAGTACTTC. Translated: CASSYGLVIETQYF.

V gene TRBV5-1 combines with J gene TRBJ2-3, with D unresolved. The CDR3 has 13 residues. Trimming shortened V by 2 bases and J by 2 bases, and 6 bases separated the two germline ends. CDR1 is SGHRS, CDR2 YFSETQ, per germline. This CDR3 reads CASSLKFTDTQYF. The CDR3 nucleotides read TGCGCCAGCAGCTTAAAGTTCACAGATACGCAGTATTTT.

J is TRBJ2-6 and V is TRBV28; TRBD1 matches at 8 bases. V was pared by 7 bases and J by 4 bases, with 9 bases of the junction left unmatched. Looked up from germline, CDR1 is MDHEN and CDR2 is SYDVKM. The CDR3 covers 16 residues. The CDR3 DNA is TGTGCCAGCACCCCGGGACAGGCATCCGGGGCCAACGTCCTGACTTTC. Amino acid sequence: CASTPGQASGANVLTF.

V gene TRBV6-5 combines with J gene TRBJ2-1; D might be TRBD2 (6 bases). Per the germline V gene, CDR1 is MNHEY and CDR2 is SVGAGI. CDR3 size: 14 residues. V lost 2 bases to trimming and J lost 5 bases, with 10 bases between them. CDR3 bases: TGTGCCAGCAGTTACACACCGGGGGACAATGAGCAGTTCTTC. Protein sequence: CASSYTPGDNEQFF.

Points on this clone: The sample contains more than one DNA sequence encoding this CDR3. The chain carries TRBV5-1 and TRBJ2-7, with D uncertain. The CDR3 has 14 amino acids. V dropped 0 bases and J dropped 0 bases, with 7 bases sitting between them. Germline CDR1 reads SGHRS; CDR2 reads YFSETQ. CDR3 coding DNA: TGCGCCAGCAGCTTGGGACGGAGCTCCTACGAGCAGTACTTC. This translates into CASSLGRSSYEQYF.

The rearrangement links TRBV18 to TRBJ1-5, with 7 bases fitting TRBD1. The germline V gene has CDR1 KGHSH and CDR2 LQKENI. J was trimmed by 5 bases and V by 2 bases; bases with no gene match: 3. The CDR3 extends over 14 amino acids. The CDR3 DNA reads as TGTGCCAGCTCACCAGGGACAGACTATCAGCCCCAGCATTTT. It is translated as CASSPGTDYQPQHF. The whole variable domain, filled in from reference TRBV18 and TRBJ1-5, reads NAGVMQNPRHLVRRRGQEARLRCSPMKGHSHVYWYRQLPEEGLKFMVYLQKENIIDESGMPKERFSAEFPKEGPSILRIQQVVRGDSAAYFCASSPGTDYQPQHFGDGTRLSIL.

The chain links TRBV5-1 to TRBJ1-1; D is unresolved. This CDR3 has 14 amino acids. V lost 4 bases to trimming and J lost 1 base, with 11 bases between them. CDR1 is SGHRS and CDR2 is YFSETQ in the germline V gene. CDR3 in amino acids: CASSLQTGNTEAFF. CDR3 nucleotide sequence: TGCGCCAGCAGCCTCCAGACCGGGAACACTGAAGCTTTCTTT.

V gene TRBV9 combines with J gene TRBJ2-7; either TRBD1 or TRBD2 may supply D (5 bases each). Trimming cost V 9 bases and J 6 bases, with 25 bases left between them. Germline CDR1 and CDR2: SGDLS and YYNGEE. The CDR3 is 15 residues long. The CDR3 DNA is TGTGCCAACACGCCTCGGGGAGTAGGGGCCGGCGAGCAGTACGTC. Amino acid sequence: CANTPRGVGAGEQYV.

A few counts support this clone. The chain joins TRBV4-1 to TRBJ1-2; D is undetermined. In germline, CDR1 is MGHRA, CDR2 YSYEKL. The V end lost 0 bases, the J end lost 0 bases, and 5 bases lay between the germline ends. CDR3 size: 14 residues. The CDR3 bases are TGCGCCAGCAGCCAAGAACCGACTAACTATGGCTACACCTTC. Translating it yields CASSQEPTNYGYTF.

This clone was detected only once. V usage is TRBV18 and J usage is TRBJ2-6; no definite D call. Germline CDR1 is KGHSH and CDR2 is LQKENI. The CDR3 extends over 16 amino acids. Trimming took 1 base from V and 0 from J, leaving 7 bases between them. Here the CDR3 DNA reads TGTGCCAGCTCACCACAGGCTAGCTCTGGGGCCAACGTCCTGACTTTC. This gives the protein CASSPQASSGANVLTF.